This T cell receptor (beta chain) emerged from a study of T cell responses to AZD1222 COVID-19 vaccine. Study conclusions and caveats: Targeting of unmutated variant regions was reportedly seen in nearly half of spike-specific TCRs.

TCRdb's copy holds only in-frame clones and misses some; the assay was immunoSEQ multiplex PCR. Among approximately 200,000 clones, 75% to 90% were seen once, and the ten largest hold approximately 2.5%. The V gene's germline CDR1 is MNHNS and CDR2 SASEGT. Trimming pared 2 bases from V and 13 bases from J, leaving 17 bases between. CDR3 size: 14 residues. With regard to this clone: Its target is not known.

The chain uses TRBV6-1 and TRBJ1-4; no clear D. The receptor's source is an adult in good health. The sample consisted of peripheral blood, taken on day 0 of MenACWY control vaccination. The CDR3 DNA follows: TGTGCCAGCAGTGAATCAGGACCTCAGAAGGGACTGTTTTTT. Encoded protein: CASSESGPQKGLFF.